These T cell receptor beta chains were read from a single sample in a study of Graves' ophthalmopathy and Graves' hyperthyroidism. Via MiXCR, TCRdb re-called the multiplex PCR reads, giving one row per CDR3 protein. The table shows 680,000 or so distinct CDR3 sequences, with 22% occurring only once. Material for sequencing was peripheral blood. Receptors originate from a woman under 30 with stable Graves' hyperthyroidism. Some clones in this sample may be carry-over from other donors' samples. The CDR3 runs from the conserved cysteine through the conserved F or W. The D gene is left open where the match is weak. The size entry is marked missing in some rows and otherwise reads once, few, many or a size class.

V	size	D	J	DNA	CDR3
TRBV14	many	.	TRBJ1-1	TGTGCCAGCAGCCAAGAAGAAACTTACCTCGGGAAAGCTTTCTTT	CASSQEETYLGKAFF
TRBV7-2	.	.	TRBJ1-1	TGTGCCAGCAGCCCCTATAATGAAGCTTTCTTT	CASSPYNEAFF
TRBV12-3/TRBV12-4	.	.	TRBJ2-2	TGTGCCAGCAGTTTTTTCGGGGGTCTGAACACCGGGGAGCTGTTTTTT	CASSFFGGLNTGELFF
TRBV5-1	many	TRBD2	TRBJ2-7	TGCGCCAGCAGCTTGGGTCTAGCGGCTACCTACGAGCAGTACTTC	CASSLGLAATYEQYF
TRBV12-3/TRBV12-4	many	.	TRBJ1-1	TGTGCCAGCAGTCCACTTAAGCCCAACACTGAAGCTTTCTTT	CASSPLKPNTEAFF
TRBV6-1	.	.	TRBJ1-5	TGTGCCAGCAGTGCTATCAAAGATCAGCCGCAGCATTTT	CASSAIKDQPQHF
TRBV6-5	.	TRBD1	TRBJ1-5	TGTGCCAGCAGTTATCGGACAGGGGGTACGAGCAATCAGCCCCAGCATTTT	CASSYRTGGTSNQPQHF
TRBV13	many	.	TRBJ1-1	TGTGCCAGCAGCACTGGACTCCCCAACACTGAAGCTTTCTTT	CASSTGLPNTEAFF
TRBV11-3	many	TRBD1	TRBJ1-1	TGTGCCAGCAGCTTAGGATTGGCGGTTGAGGACAGGGATTCGAACACTGAAGCTTTCTTT	CASSLGLAVEDRDSNTEAFF
TRBV12-3/TRBV12-4	many	.	TRBJ2-7	TGTGCCAGCAGTTTGGGAGGCGTCGCCTACGAGCAGTACTTC	CASSLGGVAYEQYF
TRBV6-1	many	TRBD1	TRBJ2-4	TGTGCCAGCAGTGATGGGACAGGGTATAACATTCAGTACTTC	CASSDGTGYNIQYF
TRBV6-5	many	TRBD1	TRBJ1-1	TGTGCCAGCATCCCCCAGGGGGTTGAAGCTTTCTTT	CASIPQGVEAFF